Listed below are T cell receptor beta chains from one sample, sequenced in a study of glioma-infiltrating T cells after dendritic cell vaccination. The repertoire was sequenced with immunoSEQ multiplex PCR; TCRdb's copy has only in-frame clones and lacks some. The sample holds roughly 80,000 clones; around 87% are singletons and the top ten take around 2.3%. This material consisted of blood, taken after dendritic cell vaccination. All receptors come from a human donor with glioblastoma. Each CDR3 is given with its conserved first and last residue. The D gene is left open where the match is weak. Clone size appears in some rows only: once, few, many, or a class for an expanded clone.

- | TRBJ2-7 | TRBD1 | TRBV27 | TGTGCCAGCAGTTTTCGGGACAGTACCCACGAGCAGTACTTC | CASSFRDSTHEQYF
- | TRBJ2-7 | - | TRBV7-6 | TGTGCCAGCAGCTTATGGGCAGGGCCCTACGAGCAGTACTTC | CASSLWAGPYEQYF
- | TRBJ2-5 | TRBD1 | TRBV10-3 | TGTGCCATCAGTGGACAGGGGGTCCTCCAAGAGACCCAGTACTTC | CAISGQGVLQETQYF
- | TRBJ2-7 | TRBD2 | TRBV5-4 | TGTGCCAGCAGCTTAGCTCCGGGACTAGCGGGGGGGCGGTACGAGCAGTACTTC | CASSLAPGLAGGRYEQYF
- | TRBJ1-1 | - | TRBV4-1 | TGCGCCAGCAGCCAATACCCCTCTGGCAGGGAGAACACTGAAGCTTTCTTT | CASSQYPSGRENTEAFF
- | TRBJ1-1 | - | TRBV5-1 | TGCGCCAGCAGCTGGGGGGAACCGGGAACCCAAGCTTTCTTT | CASSWGEPGTQAFF
once | TRBJ1-5 | TRBD1 | TRBV2 | TGTGCCAGCAGTGAGGACAGGGTGGGCAATCAGCCCCAGCATTTT | CASSEDRVGNQPQHF
once | TRBJ2-2 | TRBD1 | TRBV27 | TGTGCCAGCAGTTTATCCGGGACAGGGGGCTTGAACACCGGGGAGCTGTTTTTT | CASSLSGTGGLNTGELFF
- | TRBJ2-7 | TRBD2 | TRBV7-2 | TGTGCCAGCAGCCTGGGACTAGCGGACCTCTACGAGCAGTACTTC | CASSLGLADLYEQYF
few | TRBJ1-4 | TRBD1 | TRBV5-8 | TGTGCCAGCAGCTTGGGCCTTGGGACAGGAGCGGGTGAAAAACTGTTTTTT | CASSLGLGTGAGEKLFF
- | TRBJ2-7 | TRBD1 | TRBV11-2 | TGTGCCAGCAGCTTAGATAGGACAGGGGTCGAGCAGTACTTC | CASSLDRTGVEQYF
- | TRBJ1-4 | TRBD1 | TRBV19 | TGTGCCAGTAGTCCGACAGGGGGAGATGAAAAACTGTTTTTT | CASSPTGGDEKLFF
- | TRBJ2-5 | TRBD2 | TRBV4-2 | TGTGCCAGCAGCCAAGACGGCCCCCAGCGGGGTATCGAGACCCAGTACTTC | CASSQDGPQRGIETQYF
- | TRBJ1-5 | - | TRBV6-4 | TGTGCCAGCAGTGACGAGCTAAGGGGGCCCCAGCATTTT | CASSDELRGPQHF
- | TRBJ2-1 | - | TRBV9 | TGTGCCAGCAGCGTAGGAGGGGGATTGAGCATCGAGCAGTTCTTC | CASSVGGGLSIEQFF
- | TRBJ1-2 | - | TRBV5-6 | TGTGCCAGCAGCTTTTCTCTAGGAAGTAACTATGGCTACACCTTC | CASSFSLGSNYGYTF
- | TRBJ2-1 | - | TRBV9 | TGTGCCAGCAGCCGGGGTAGCGGCAATGAGCAGTTCTTC | CASSRGSGNEQFF
- | TRBJ2-2 | - | TRBV27 | TGTGCCAGCAGTTTACGGGGGATCAACACCGGGGAGCTGTTTTTT | CASSLRGINTGELFF
- | TRBJ2-1 | - | TRBV10-1 | TGCGCCAGCAGTGAGTCCGTGCAGGAAACCTCCTACAATGAGCAGTTCTTC | CASSESVQETSYNEQFF
- | TRBJ1-1 | TRBD1 | TRBV19 | TGTGCCAGCGTGGGACAGTGGGTTGAAGCTTTCTTT | CASVGQWVEAFF
- | TRBJ2-3 | - | TRBV7-7 | TGTGCTAGCAGCTTGTCCCCCCGGGACACAGATACGCAGTATTTT | CASSLSPRDTDTQYF
- | TRBJ2-1 | TRBD2 | TRBV14 | TGTGCCAGCAGCCAAGACGGCGGGAGCTCCTACAATGAGCAGTTCTTC | CASSQDGGSSYNEQFF
- | TRBJ2-7 | - | TRBV18 | TGTGCCAGCTCACCAAAGCAGGGCAGCTACGAGCAGTACTTC | CASSPKQGSYEQYF
- | TRBJ2-1 | TRBD2 | TRBV7-3 | TGTGCCAGCAGCTTAGGGGCTAGCGGGGGGGGCGGGGAGCAGTTCTTC | CASSLGASGGGGEQFF
few | TRBJ2-7 | TRBD1 | TRBV11-2 | TGTGCCAGCAGCTCCGGGACACAGGGGTTCCACGAGCAGTACTTC | CASSSGTQGFHEQYF
- | TRBJ2-1 | TRBD2 | TRBV5-1 | TGCGCCAGCAGCCCTCTAGCGGGAGGAAGCCACAATGAGCAGTTCTTC | CASSPLAGGSHNEQFF
- | TRBJ1-1 | TRBD1 | TRBV5-1 | TGCGCCAGCAGCCCAAGACCCGGGACAGTGAACACTGAAGCTTTCTTT | CASSPRPGTVNTEAFF
- | TRBJ2-7 | TRBD2 | TRBV7-8 | TGTGCCAGCACTTGGACTAGCGGCTACGAGCAGTACTTC | CASTWTSGYEQYF
- | TRBJ2-7 | TRBD1 | TRBV6-5 | TGTGCCAGCAGTTACGGTCGGACAGGCTCCTACGAGCAGTACTTC | CASSYGRTGSYEQYF
- | TRBJ1-2 | - | TRBV7-2 | TGTGCCAGCAGCTTAGCCTCGGGCGGGGGACCTCGCTACACCTTC | CASSLASGGGPRYTF
- | TRBJ2-7 | - | TRBV10-3 | TGTGCCATCAGTGAGGTCAGAAACTACGAGCAGTACTTC | CAISEVRNYEQYF
- | TRBJ2-7 | - | TRBV12-2 | TGTGCAAGTCGCTTTGGACTAGCGGGAGATGGCTACGAGCAGTACTTC | CASRFGLAGDGYEQYF
- | TRBJ2-2 | - | TRBV5-1 | TGCGCCAGCAGCCCGGGGTCCGAGTCAACCGGGGAGCTGTTTTTT | CASSPGSESTGELFF
- | TRBJ2-7 | - | TRBV25-1 | TGTGCCAGCGGACAGAGCTACGAGCAGTACTTC | CASGQSYEQYF
- | TRBJ1-1 | - | TRBV27 | TGTGCCAGCAGTTTATCCGCGCTACAGGGCACTGAAGCTTTCTTT | CASSLSALQGTEAFF
few | TRBJ2-7 | - | TRBV11-2 | TGTGCCAGCAGCATGACTACTGCCTACGAGCAGTACTTC | CASSMTTAYEQYF
- | TRBJ1-1 | TRBD1 | TRBV7-6 | TGTGCCAGCAGCTCCAGGACAGGGGGAACTTTCTTT | CASSSRTGGTFF
once | TRBJ2-2 | TRBD2 | TRBV9 | TGTGCCAGCAGCGTAGATAGCGGGAGTTATAACGGGGAGCTGTTTTTT | CASSVDSGSYNGELFF